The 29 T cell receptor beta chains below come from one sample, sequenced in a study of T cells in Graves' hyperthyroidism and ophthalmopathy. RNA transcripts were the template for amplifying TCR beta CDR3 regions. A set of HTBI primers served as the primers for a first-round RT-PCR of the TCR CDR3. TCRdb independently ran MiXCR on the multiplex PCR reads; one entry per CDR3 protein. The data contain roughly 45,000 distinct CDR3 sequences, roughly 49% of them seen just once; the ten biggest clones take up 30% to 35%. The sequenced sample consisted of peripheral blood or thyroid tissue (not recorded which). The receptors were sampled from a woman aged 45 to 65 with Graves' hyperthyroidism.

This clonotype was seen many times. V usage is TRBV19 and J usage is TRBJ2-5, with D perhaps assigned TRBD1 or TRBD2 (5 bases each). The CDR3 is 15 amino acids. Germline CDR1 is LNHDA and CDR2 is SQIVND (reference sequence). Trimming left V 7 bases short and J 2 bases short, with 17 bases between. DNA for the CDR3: TGTGCCAGTAAAAGGGAAGGGACCGCGCAAGAGACCCAGTACTTC. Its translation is CASKREGTAQETQYF.

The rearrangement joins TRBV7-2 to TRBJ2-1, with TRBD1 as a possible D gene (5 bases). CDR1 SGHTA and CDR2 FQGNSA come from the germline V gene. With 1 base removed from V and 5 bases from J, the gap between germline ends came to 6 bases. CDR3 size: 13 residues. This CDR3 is CASSLGQNNEQFF. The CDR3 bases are TGTGCCAGCAGCTTAGGACAGAACAATGAGCAGTTCTTC.

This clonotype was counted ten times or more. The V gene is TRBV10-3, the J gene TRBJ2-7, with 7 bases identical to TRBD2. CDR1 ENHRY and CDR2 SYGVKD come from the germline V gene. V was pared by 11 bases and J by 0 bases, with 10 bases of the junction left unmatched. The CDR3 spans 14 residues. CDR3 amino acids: CAHSQGGSSYEQYF. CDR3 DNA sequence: TGTGCCCATTCCCAGGGCGGGAGCTCCTACGAGCAGTACTTC.

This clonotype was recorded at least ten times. The CDR3 DNA sequence: TGCAGTGCTAGAGATCAAGTGCGGGAGTCCTACGAGCAGTACTTC. Its translation: CSARDQVRESYEQYF. The chain is built from TRBV20-1 and TRBJ2-7, with 7 nucleotides matching TRBD2. The ends lost 0 bases at V and 1 base at J; junction bases unmatched: 6. Germline CDR1 DFQATT, CDR2 SNEGSKA (reference sequence). This CDR3 comprises 15 residues.

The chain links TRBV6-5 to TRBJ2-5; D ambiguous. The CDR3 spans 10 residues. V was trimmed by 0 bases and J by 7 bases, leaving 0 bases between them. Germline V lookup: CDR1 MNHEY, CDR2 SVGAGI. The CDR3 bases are TGTGCCAGCAGTTACTCGACCCAGTACTTC. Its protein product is CASSYSTQYF.

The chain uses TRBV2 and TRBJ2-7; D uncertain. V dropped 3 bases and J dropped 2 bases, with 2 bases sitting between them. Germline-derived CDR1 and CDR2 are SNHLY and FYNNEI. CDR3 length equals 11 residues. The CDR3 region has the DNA TGTGCCAGCAGTGACACCTACGAGCAGTACTTC. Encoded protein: CASSDTYEQYF.

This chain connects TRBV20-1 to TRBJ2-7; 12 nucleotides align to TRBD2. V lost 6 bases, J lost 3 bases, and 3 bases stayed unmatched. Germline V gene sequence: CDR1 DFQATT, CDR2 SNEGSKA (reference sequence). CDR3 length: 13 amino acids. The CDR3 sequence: CSAGTSGLYEQYF. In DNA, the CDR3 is TGCAGTGCGGGGACTAGCGGGCTCTACGAGCAGTACTTC.

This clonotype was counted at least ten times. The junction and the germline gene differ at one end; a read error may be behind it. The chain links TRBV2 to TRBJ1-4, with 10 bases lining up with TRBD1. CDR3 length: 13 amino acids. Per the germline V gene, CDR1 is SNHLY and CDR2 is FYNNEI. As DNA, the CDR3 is TGTGCAAGCAAACGGGACAGGGGCGAAAAACTGTTTTTT. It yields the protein CASKRDRGEKLFF. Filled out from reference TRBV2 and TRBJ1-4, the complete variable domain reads EPEVTQTPSHQVTQMGQEVILRCVPISNHLYFYWYRQILGQKVEFLVSFYNNEISEKSEIFDDQFSVERPDGSNFTLKIRSTKLEDSAMYFCASKRDRGEKLFFGSGTQLSVL.

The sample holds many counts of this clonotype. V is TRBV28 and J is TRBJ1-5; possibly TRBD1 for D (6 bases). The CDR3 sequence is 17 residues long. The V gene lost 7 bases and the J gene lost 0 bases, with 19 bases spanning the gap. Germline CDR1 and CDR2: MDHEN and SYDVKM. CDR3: CASTETGGLASNQPQHF. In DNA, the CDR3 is TGTGCCAGCACCGAGACAGGCGGCCTAGCTAGCAATCAGCCCCAGCATTTT.

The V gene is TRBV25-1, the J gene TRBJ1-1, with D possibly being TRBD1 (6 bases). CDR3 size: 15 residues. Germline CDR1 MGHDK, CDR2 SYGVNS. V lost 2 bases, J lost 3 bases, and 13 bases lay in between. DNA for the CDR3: TGTGCCAGCAGTGAAGGACAGCTTCTACACACTGAAGCTTTCTTT. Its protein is CASSEGQLLHTEAFF.

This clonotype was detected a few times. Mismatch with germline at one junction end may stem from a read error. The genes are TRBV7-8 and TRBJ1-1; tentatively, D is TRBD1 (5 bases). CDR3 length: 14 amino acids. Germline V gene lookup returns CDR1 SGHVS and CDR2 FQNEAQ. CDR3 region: CASRLRTLDTEAFF. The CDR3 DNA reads TGTGCCAGCAGACTCCGGACGCTGGACACTGAGGCTTTCTTT. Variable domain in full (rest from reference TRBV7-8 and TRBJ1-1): GAGVSQSPRYKVAKRGQDVALRCDPISGHVSLFWYQQALGQGPEFLTYFQNEAQLDKSGLPSDRFFAERPEGSVSTLKIQRTQQEDSAVYLCASRLRTLDTEAFFGQGTRLTVV.

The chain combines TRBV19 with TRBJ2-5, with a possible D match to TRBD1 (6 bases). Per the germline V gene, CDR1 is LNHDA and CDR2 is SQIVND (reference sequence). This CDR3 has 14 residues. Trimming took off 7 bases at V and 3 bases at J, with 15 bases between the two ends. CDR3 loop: CASNTGHPKETQYF. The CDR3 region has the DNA TGTGCCAGTAACACAGGGCACCCAAAAGAGACCCAGTACTTC.

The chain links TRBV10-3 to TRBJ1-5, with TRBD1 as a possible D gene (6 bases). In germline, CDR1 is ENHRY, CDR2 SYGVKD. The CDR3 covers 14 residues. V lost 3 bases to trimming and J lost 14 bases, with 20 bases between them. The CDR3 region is CAISDQGTSNNEHF. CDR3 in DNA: TGTGCCATCAGTGACCAGGGGACTAGCAACAACGAGCATTTT.

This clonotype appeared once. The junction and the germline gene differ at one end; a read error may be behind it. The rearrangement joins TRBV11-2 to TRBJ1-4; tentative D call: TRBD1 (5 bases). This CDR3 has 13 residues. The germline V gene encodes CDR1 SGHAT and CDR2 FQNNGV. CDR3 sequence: CASGNQDIEKPFF. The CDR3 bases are TGTGCCAGCGGTAATCAGGACATTGAAAAACCGTTCTTT. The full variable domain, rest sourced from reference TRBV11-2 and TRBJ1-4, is EAGVAQSPRYKIIEKRQSVAFWCNPISGHATLYWYQQILGQGPKLLIQFQNNGVVDDSQLPKDRFSAERLKGVDSTLKIQPAKLEDSAVYLCASGNQDIEKPFFGSGTQLSVL.

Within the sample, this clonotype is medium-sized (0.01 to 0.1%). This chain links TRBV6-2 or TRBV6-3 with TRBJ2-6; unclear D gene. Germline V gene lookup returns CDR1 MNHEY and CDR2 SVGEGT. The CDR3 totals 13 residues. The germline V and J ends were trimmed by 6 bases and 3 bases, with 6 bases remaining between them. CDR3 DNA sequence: TGTGCCAGCAGACTCTATGGGGCCAACGTCCTGACTTTC. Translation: CASRLYGANVLTF.

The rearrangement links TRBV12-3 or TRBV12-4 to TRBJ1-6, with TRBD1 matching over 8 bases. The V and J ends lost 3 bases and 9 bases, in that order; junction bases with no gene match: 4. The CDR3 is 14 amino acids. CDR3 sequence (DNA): TGTGCCAGCAGTTTTCAGGGGGCGGGTTCACCCCTCCACTTT. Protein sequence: CASSFQGAGSPLHF.

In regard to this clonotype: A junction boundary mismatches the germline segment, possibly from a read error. The CDR3 here is CASGLAGSYEQYF. CDR3 DNA: TGTGCCAGCGGCTTAGCGGGATCCTACGAGCAGTACTTC. The rearrangement links TRBV5-4 to TRBJ2-7; 8 bases line up with TRBD2. Looked up from germline, CDR1 is SGHNT and CDR2 is YYREEE (reference sequence). The CDR3 extends over 13 amino acids. Combining the CDR3 with reference TRBV5-4 and TRBJ2-7 gives the whole variable domain ETGVTQSPTHLIKTRGQQVTLRCSSQSGHNTVSWYQQALGQGPQFIFQYYREEENGRGNFPPRFSGLQFPNYSSELNVNALELDDSALYLCASGLAGSYEQYFGPGTRLTVT.

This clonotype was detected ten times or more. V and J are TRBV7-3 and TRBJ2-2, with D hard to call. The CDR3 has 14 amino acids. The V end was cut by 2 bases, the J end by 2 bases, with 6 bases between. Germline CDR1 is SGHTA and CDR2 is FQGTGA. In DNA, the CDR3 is TGTGCCAGCAGCTTATTACTTAACACCGGGGAGCTGTTTTTT. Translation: CASSLLLNTGELFF.

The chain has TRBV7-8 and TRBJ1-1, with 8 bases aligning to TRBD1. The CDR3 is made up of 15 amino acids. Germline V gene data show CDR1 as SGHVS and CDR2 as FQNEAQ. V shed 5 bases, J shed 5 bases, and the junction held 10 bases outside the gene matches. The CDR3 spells CASSHLDRAKTEAFF. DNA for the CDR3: TGTGCCAGCAGCCACTTGGACAGGGCCAAAACTGAAGCTTTCTTT.

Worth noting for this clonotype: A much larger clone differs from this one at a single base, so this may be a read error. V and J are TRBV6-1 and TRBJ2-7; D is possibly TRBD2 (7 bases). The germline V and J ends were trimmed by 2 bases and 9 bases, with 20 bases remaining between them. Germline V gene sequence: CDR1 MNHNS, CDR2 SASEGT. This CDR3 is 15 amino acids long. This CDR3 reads CASSERGGGLNGQYF. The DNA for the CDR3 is TGTGCCAGCAGTGAAAGGGGGGGGGGATTGAACGGGCAGTACTTC.

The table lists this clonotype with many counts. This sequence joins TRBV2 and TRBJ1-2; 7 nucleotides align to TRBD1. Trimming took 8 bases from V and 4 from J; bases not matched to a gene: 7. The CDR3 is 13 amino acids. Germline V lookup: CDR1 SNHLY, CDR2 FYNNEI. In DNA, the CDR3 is TGTGCCAGCGTTGGACAGGCGGGCTATGGCTACACCTTC. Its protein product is CASVGQAGYGYTF.

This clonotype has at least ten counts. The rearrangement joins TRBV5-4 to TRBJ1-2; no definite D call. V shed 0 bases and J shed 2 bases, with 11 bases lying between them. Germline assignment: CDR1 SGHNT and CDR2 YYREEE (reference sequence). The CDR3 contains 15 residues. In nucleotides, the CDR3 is TGTGCCAGCAGCTTGGCCGGAAGGGTAAACTATGGCTACACCTTC. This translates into CASSLAGRVNYGYTF.

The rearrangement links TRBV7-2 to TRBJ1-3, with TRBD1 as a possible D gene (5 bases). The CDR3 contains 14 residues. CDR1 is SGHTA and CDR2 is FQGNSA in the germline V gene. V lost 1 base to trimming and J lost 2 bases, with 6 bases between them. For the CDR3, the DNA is TGTGCCAGCAGCTTAGGGGGGGCTGGAAACACCATATATTTT. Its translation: CASSLGGAGNTIYF.

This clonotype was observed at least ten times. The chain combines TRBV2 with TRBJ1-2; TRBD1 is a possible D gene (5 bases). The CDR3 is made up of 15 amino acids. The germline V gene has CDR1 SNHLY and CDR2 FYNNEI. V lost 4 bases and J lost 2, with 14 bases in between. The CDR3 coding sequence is TGTGCCAGCAGTGCCCCCGGGACGGAAAACTATGGCTACACCTTC. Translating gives CASSAPGTENYGYTF. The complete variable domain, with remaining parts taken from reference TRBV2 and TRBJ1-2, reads EPEVTQTPSHQVTQMGQEVILRCVPISNHLYFYWYRQILGQKVEFLVSFYNNEISEKSEIFDDQFSVERPDGSNFTLKIRSTKLEDSAMYFCASSAPGTENYGYTFGSGTRLTVV.

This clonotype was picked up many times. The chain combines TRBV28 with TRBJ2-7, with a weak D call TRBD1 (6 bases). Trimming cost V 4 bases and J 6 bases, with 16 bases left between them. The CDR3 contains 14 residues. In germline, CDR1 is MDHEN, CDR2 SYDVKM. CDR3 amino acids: CASSSTRTGIEQYF. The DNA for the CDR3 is TGTGCCAGCAGTTCCACTCGAACAGGGATCGAGCAGTACTTC.

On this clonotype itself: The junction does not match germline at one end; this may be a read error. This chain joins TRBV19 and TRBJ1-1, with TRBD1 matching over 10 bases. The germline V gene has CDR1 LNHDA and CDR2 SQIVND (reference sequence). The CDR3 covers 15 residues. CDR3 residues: CVSSTRQGAATEAFF. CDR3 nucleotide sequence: TGTGTCAGTAGTACTCGACAGGGGGCGGCCACTGAAGCTTTCTTT.

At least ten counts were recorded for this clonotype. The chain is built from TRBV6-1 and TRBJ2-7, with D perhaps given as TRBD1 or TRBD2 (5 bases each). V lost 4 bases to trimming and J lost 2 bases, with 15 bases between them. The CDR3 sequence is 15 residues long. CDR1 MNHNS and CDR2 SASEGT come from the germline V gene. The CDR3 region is CASSVLPGTPYEQYF. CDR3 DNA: TGTGCCAGCAGTGTCCTCCCCGGGACCCCCTACGAGCAGTACTTC.

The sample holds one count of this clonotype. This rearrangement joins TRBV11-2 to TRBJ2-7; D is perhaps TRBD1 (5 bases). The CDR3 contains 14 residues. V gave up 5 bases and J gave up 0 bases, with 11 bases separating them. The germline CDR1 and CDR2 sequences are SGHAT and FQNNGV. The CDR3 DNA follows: TGTGCCAGCAGCGCCGGACAACGCTCCTACGAGCAGTACTTC. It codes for CASSAGQRSYEQYF.

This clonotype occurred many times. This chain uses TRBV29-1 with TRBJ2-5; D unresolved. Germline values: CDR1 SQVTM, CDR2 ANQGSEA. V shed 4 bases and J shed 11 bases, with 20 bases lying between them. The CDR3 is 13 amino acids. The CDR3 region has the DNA TGCAGCGTTGGTAGGAGAGACCATCTATCTCAGTACTTC. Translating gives CSVGRRDHLSQYF.